This is a list of T cell receptor beta chains from one sample in a study of blood T cell repertoires in COVID-19. The repertoire was sequenced with immunoSEQ multiplex PCR; TCRdb's copy has only in-frame clones and lacks some. The data contain fewer than 300,000 clones, approximately 85% of them seen just once; the ten biggest clones take up around 5.5%. The material sequenced was peripheral blood. The receptors derive from a man aged 45-65 years with active or convalescent COVID-19. Each CDR3 is given with its conserved first and last residue. D genes are given only for firm matches. Expanded clones are given a class, and other clones once, few, many or no size at all.

.,TRBV6-2/TRBV6-3,TRBJ1-5,.,TGTGCCAGCAGTTGGCCTGCGGGATTCGTCAATCAGCCCCAGCATTTT,CASSWPAGFVNQPQHF
.,TRBV18,TRBJ2-7,.,TGTGCCAGCTCACCACCTTCGCAGGGCTACGAGCAGTACTTC,CASSPPSQGYEQYF
.,TRBV19,TRBJ1-3,.,TGTGCCAGTAGTATTAATCTCCTCGGAAACACCATATATTTT,CASSINLLGNTIYF
.,TRBV5-1,TRBJ1-6,.,TGCGCCAGCAGCTTAGAAGCAGGTCCGGTCTCACCCCTCCACTTT,CASSLEAGPVSPLHF
.,TRBV30,TRBJ1-2,.,TGTGCCTGGAGTGTAGAACCGGGACACAGCTATGGCTACACCTTC,CAWSVEPGHSYGYTF
.,TRBV30,TRBJ1-1,.,TGTGCCCTCTGTGACGGAGACAACACTGAAGCTTTCTTT,CALCDGDNTEAFF
.,TRBV15,TRBJ1-4,.,TGTGCCACCAGCAGAGACCCGAGGAGGGCCGGGGAAAAACTGTTTTTT,CATSRDPRRAGEKLFF
.,TRBV6-5,TRBJ1-6,.,TGTGCCAGCAGTTACTCGGAGGCGGATCTCCTCCACTTT,CASSYSEADLLHF
.,TRBV5-6,TRBJ1-2,.,TGTGCCAGCAGCCGGACGGCTCAGGGCTATGGCTACACCTTC,CASSRTAQGYGYTF
.,TRBV27,TRBJ1-3,.,TGTGCCAGCAGTTCGCTTACAGGGAGTGGAAACACCATATATTTT,CASSSLTGSGNTIYF
.,TRBV9,TRBJ2-2,TRBD2,TGTGCCAGCAGCGTAGGGAACTTAGGGACTAGCCTTACCGGGGAGCTGTTTTTT,CASSVGNLGTSLTGELFF
.,TRBV25-1,TRBJ1-6,TRBD1,TGTGCCAGCACGACAGGGGGGTCTGGTTCACCCCTCCACTTT,CASTTGGSGSPLHF
.,TRBV9,TRBJ2-1,TRBD2,TGTGCCAGCAGCGTAGAGGGACTAGCGGGTTCCAATGAGCAGTTCTTC,CASSVEGLAGSNEQFF
once,TRBV7-8,TRBJ2-2,.,TGTGCCAGCAGCTTAGGTTTTAGGGGTGCGCCCGGGGAGCTGTTTTTT,CASSLGFRGAPGELFF
.,TRBV4-2,TRBJ2-5,TRBD2,TGTGCCAGCAGCCAAGACCCCCCCGGGAGGGCCCGAGGCGCAGAGACCCAGTACTTC,CASSQDPPGRARGAETQYF
.,TRBV28,TRBJ2-7,.,TGTGCCAGCAGACTTTCGGGGGACCGGAGCTCCTACGAGCAGTACTTC,CASRLSGDRSSYEQYF
.,TRBV6-6,TRBJ1-2,.,TGTGCCAGCAGTTCAGGTGACTATGGCTACACCTTC,CASSSGDYGYTF
.,TRBV29-1,TRBJ2-4,.,TGCAGCGTTGGGGGACTTTCTGGAGCCAAAAACATTCAGTACTTC,CSVGGLSGAKNIQYF
.,TRBV6-1,TRBJ1-2,.,TGTGCCAGCAGTGAACAGGGGCCCAGCTATGGCTACACCTTC,CASSEQGPSYGYTF
.,TRBV28,TRBJ2-1,TRBD1,TGTGCCAGCAGTCCGACCGGGACAGGGGGCAAGAATGAGCAGTTCTTC,CASSPTGTGGKNEQFF
.,TRBV5-1,TRBJ2-5,.,TGCGCCAGCAGCTTGGGTACCGGAGGATTGTACCAAGAGACCCAGTACTTC,CASSLGTGGLYQETQYF
.,TRBV28,TRBJ1-1,.,TGTGCCAGCACCTTCGGAGGGTATAGTAACACTGAAGCTTTCTTT,CASTFGGYSNTEAFF
.,TRBV19,TRBJ2-6,.,TGTGCCAGCTACGACAGGAACTCTGGGGCCAACGTCCTGACTTTC,CASYDRNSGANVLTF
.,TRBV29-1,TRBJ1-2,.,TGCAGCGTTGAGGAGAACTATGGCTACACCTTC,CSVEENYGYTF
.,TRBV2,TRBJ1-2,.,TGTGCCAGCAGTGATTTCACAGGGCCTTATAATGGCTACACCTTC,CASSDFTGPYNGYTF
.,TRBV10-1,TRBJ2-1,TRBD1,TGCGCCAGCAGTGATACCGGGACAGGGTATTACAATGAGCAGTTCTTC,CASSDTGTGYYNEQFF
.,TRBV12-3/TRBV12-4,TRBJ2-1,.,TGTGCCAGCAGCCAGGGAATTGAGCAGTTCTTC,CASSQGIEQFF
.,TRBV10-3,TRBJ2-7,.,TGTGCCATCAGTCCCTCGGGAAAGTCGGCGGGCGAGCAGTACTTC,CAISPSGKSAGEQYF
.,TRBV5-1,TRBJ1-6,TRBD1,TGCGCCAGCAGCCTGGGACAGGGAGGTTCACCCCTCCACTTT,CASSLGQGGSPLHF
many,TRBV7-6,TRBJ1-5,.,TGTGCCAGCAGCTTAGGGCAGGGCTTCAATCAGCCCCAGCATTTT,CASSLGQGFNQPQHF
.,TRBV3-1/TRBV3-2,TRBJ2-3,TRBD2,TGTGCCAGCAGCCGGGAGGGTGCAGATACGCAGTATTTT,CASSREGADTQYF
.,TRBV7-3,TRBJ1-1,.,TGTGCCAGCAGCTCAACCCCCGGGGGGATTGCTTTCTTT,CASSSTPGGIAFF
once,TRBV14,TRBJ2-1,TRBD2,TGTGCCAGCAGCCTTAAGCGGGAGCGCTCCTACAATGAGCAGTTCTTC,CASSLKRERSYNEQFF
few,TRBV7-9,TRBJ1-4,.,TGTGCCAGCAGCTTAAGGGGGACTAATGAAAAACTGTTTTTT,CASSLRGTNEKLFF
.,TRBV5-4,TRBJ2-4,TRBD1,TGTGCCAGCAGCGCGGACAGGGAGCGAAACATTCAGTACTTC,CASSADRERNIQYF
.,TRBV30,TRBJ2-1,TRBD2,TGTGCCTGGAACAGCGGGATTAGGAACAATGAGCAGTTCTTC,CAWNSGIRNNEQFF
.,TRBV27,TRBJ2-1,TRBD2,TGTGCCAGCAGGCCGGGACTAGCGGGAGGGAGTGAGCAGTTCTTC,CASRPGLAGGSEQFF
.,TRBV12-3/TRBV12-4,TRBJ1-5,.,TGTGCCAGCAGTAGGGGAAATCAGCCCCAGCATTTT,CASSRGNQPQHF
.,TRBV9,TRBJ1-1,.,TGTGCCAGCAGCCAGGGAGGGGACACTGAAGCTTTCTTT,CASSQGGDTEAFF
once,TRBV3-1/TRBV3-2,TRBJ2-3,.,TGTGCCAGCAGCCACCGACTAGAGGGCACAGATACGCAGTATTTT,CASSHRLEGTDTQYF